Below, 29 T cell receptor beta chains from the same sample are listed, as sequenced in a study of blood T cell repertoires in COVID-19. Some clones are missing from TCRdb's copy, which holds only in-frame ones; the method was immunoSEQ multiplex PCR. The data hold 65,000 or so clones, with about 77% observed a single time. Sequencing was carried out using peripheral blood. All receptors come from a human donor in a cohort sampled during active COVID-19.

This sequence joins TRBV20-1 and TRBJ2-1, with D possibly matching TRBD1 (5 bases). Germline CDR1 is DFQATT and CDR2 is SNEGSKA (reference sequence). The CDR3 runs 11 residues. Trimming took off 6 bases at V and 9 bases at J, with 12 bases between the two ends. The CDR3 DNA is TGCAGTGCCTACAGAAGGGGTGAGCAGTTCTTC. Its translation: CSAYRRGEQFF.

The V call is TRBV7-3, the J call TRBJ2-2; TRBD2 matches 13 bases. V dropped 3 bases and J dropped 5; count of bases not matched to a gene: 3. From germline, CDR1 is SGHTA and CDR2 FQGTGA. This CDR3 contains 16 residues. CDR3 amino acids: CASSFPTSGGTGELFF. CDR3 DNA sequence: TGTGCCAGCAGCTTCCCGACTAGCGGGGGGACCGGGGAGCTGTTTTTT.

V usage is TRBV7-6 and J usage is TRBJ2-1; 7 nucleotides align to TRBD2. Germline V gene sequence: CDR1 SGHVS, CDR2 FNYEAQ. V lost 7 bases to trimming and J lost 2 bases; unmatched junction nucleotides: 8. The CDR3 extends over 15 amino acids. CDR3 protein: CASTPGEGAYNEQFF. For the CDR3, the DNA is TGTGCCAGCACCCCTGGGGAGGGCGCCTACAATGAGCAGTTCTTC.

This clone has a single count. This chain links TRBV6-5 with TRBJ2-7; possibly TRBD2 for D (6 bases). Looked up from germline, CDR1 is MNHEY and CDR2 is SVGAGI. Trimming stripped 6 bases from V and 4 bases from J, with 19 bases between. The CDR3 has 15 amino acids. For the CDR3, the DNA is TGTGCCAGCAGGGGAGGTCCACCAAATATATACGAGCAGTACTTC. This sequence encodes CASRGGPPNIYEQYF.

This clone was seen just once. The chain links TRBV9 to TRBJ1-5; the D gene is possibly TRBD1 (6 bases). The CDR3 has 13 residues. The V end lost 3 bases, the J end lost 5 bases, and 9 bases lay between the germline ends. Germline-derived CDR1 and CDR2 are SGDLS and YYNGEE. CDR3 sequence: CASSEQGYQPQHF. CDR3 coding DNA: TGTGCCAGCAGCGAACAGGGTTATCAGCCCCAGCATTTT. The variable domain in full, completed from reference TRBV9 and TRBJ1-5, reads DSGVTQTPKHLITATGQRVTLRCSPRSGDLSVYWYQQSLDQGLQFLIQYYNGEERAKGNILERFSAQQFPDLHSELNLSSLELGDSALYFCASSEQGYQPQHFGDGTRLSIL.

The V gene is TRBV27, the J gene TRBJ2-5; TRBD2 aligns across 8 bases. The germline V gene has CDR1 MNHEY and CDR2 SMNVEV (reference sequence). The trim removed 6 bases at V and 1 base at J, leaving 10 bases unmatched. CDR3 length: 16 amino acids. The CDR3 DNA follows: TGTGCCAGCAGCTCCGCCTTACTAGCGGCCCAAGAGACCCAGTACTTC. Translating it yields CASSSALLAAQETQYF.

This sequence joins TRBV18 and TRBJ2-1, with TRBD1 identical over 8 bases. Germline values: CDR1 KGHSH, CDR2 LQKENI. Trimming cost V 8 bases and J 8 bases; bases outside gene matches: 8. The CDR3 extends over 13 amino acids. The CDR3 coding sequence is TGTGCCAGCCACGCGGACAGGGCCCATGAGCAGTTCTTC. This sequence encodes CASHADRAHEQFF. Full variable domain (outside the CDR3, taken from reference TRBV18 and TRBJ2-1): NAGVMQNPRHLVRRRGQEARLRCSPMKGHSHVYWYRQLPEEGLKFMVYLQKENIIDESGMPKERFSAEFPKEGPSILRIQQVVRGDSAAYFCASHADRAHEQFFGPGTRLTVL.

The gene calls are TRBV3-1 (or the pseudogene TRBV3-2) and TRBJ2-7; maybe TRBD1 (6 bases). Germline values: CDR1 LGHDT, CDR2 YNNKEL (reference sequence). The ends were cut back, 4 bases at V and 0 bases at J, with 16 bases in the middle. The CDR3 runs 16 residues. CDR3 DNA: TGTGCCAGCAGCCGAACATGGACAGTTCGCTCCTACGAGCAGTACTTC. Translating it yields CASSRTWTVRSYEQYF.

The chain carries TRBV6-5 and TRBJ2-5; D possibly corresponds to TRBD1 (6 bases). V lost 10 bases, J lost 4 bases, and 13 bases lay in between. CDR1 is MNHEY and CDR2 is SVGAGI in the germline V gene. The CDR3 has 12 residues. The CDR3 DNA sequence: TGTGCCACCGGACAGTATAGAGAGACCCAGTACTTC. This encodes CATGQYRETQYF.

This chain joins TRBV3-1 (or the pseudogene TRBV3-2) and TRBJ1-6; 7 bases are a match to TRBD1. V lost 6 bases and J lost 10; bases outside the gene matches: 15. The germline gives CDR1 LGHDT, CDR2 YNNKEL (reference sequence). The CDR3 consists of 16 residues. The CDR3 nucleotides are TGTGCCAGCAGGCATTTTCCAGGGGGGCTCGGGTCACCCCTCCACTTT. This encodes CASRHFPGGLGSPLHF.

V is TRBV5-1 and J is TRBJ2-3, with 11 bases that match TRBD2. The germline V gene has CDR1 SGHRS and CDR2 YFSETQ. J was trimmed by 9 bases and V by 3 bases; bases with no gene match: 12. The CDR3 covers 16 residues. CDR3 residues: CASSSGVAGGLMTQYF. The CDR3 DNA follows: TGCGCCAGCAGCTCCGGGGTAGCGGGAGGGCTGATGACGCAGTATTTT.

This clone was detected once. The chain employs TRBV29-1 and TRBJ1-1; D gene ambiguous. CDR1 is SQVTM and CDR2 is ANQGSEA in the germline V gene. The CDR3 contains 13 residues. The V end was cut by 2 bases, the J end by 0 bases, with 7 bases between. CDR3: CSVERGMNTEAFF. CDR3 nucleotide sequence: TGCAGCGTTGAACGGGGAATGAACACTGAAGCTTTCTTT.

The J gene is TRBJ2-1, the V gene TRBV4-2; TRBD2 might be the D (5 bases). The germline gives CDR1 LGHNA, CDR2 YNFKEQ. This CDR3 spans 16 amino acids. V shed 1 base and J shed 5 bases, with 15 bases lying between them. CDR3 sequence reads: CASSQVAGPMDNEQFF. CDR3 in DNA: TGTGCCAGCAGCCAAGTTGCGGGCCCTATGGACAATGAGCAGTTCTTC.

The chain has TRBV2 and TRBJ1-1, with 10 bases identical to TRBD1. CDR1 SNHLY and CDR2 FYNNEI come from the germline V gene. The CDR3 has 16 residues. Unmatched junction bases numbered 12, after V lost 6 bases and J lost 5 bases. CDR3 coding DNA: TGTGCCAGCAGAGTCGGACAGGGGGTGGGACGGACTGAAGCTTTCTTT. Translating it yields CASRVGQGVGRTEAFF.

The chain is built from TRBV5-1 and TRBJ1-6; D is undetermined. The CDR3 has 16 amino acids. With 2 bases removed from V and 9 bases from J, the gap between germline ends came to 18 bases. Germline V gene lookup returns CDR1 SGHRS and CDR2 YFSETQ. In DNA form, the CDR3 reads TGCGCCAGCAGCTTAGGTGGCAGCCCTAGGTCTTCACCCCTCCACTTT. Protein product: CASSLGGSPRSSPLHF.

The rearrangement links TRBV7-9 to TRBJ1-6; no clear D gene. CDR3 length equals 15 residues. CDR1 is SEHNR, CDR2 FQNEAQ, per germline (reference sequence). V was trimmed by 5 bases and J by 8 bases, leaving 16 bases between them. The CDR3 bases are TGTGCCAGCAGCCCCGAGCGGACGGGAGATTCACCCCTCCACTTT. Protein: CASSPERTGDSPLHF.

The CDR3 is CASSGDRAQPQHF. DNA of the CDR3: TGTGCCAGTAGCGGAGACAGGGCTCAGCCCCAGCATTTT. This chain links TRBV19 with TRBJ1-5; 7 nucleotides match TRBD1. Germline loops: CDR1 LNHDA, CDR2 SQIVND (reference sequence). The CDR3 consists of 13 residues. Trimming took 6 bases from V and 6 from J; bases not matched to a gene: 5.

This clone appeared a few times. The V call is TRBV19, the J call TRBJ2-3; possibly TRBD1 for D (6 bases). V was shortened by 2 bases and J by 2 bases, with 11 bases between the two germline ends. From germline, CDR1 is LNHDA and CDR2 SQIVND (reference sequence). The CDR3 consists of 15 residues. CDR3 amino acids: CASSIRSGATDTQYF. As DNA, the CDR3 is TGTGCCAGTAGTATAAGGTCAGGGGCCACAGATACGCAGTATTTT.

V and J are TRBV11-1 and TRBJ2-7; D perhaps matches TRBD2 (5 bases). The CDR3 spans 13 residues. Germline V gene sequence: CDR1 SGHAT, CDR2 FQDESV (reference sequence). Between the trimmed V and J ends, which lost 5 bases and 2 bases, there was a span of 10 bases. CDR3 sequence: CASSVRETYEQYF. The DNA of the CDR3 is TGTGCCAGCAGCGTCCGGGAAACCTACGAGCAGTACTTC.

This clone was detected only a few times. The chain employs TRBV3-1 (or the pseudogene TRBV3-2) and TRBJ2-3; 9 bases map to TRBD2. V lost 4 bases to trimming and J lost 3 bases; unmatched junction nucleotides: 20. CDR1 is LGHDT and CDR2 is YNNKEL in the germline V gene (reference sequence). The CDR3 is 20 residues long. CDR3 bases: TGTGCCAGCAGCCCCCATCAGGGAAGGACTAGCGTGTTTCCGACAGATACGCAGTATTTT. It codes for CASSPHQGRTSVFPTDTQYF.

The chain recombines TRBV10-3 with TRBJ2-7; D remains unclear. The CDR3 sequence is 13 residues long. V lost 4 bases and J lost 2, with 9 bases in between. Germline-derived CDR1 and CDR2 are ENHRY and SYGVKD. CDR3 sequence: CAISGALAYEQYF. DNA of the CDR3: TGTGCCATCAGTGGCGCTCTAGCCTACGAGCAGTACTTC.

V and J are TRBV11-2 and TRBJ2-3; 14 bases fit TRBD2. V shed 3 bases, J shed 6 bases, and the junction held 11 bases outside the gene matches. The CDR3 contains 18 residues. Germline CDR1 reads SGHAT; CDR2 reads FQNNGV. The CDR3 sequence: CASSLGLAGEKRRDTQYF. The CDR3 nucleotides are TGTGCCAGCAGCTTGGGACTAGCGGGAGAGAAACGTAGGGATACGCAGTATTTT.

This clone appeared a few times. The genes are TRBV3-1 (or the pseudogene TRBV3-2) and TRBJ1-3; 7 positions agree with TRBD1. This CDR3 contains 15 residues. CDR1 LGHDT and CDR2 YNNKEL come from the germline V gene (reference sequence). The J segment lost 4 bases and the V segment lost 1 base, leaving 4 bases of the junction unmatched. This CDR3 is CASSQGHRGGNTIYF. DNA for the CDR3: TGTGCCAGCAGCCAAGGACACAGGGGCGGAAACACCATATATTTT.

The CDR3 loop is CASRPEDEQYF. The CDR3 coding sequence is TGTGCCAGCAGGCCCGAGGACGAGCAGTACTTC. The rearrangement links TRBV2 to TRBJ2-7; D is uncertain. V was shortened by 6 bases and J by 5 bases, with 8 bases between the two germline ends. The CDR3 spans 11 residues. Germline V gene data show CDR1 as SNHLY and CDR2 as FYNNEI.

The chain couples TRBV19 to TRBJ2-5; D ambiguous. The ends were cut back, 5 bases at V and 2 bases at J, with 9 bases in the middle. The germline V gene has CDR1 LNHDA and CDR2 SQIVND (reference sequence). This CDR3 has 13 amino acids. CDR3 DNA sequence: TGTGCCAGTAGTGTGTCCAATCAAGAGACCCAGTACTTC. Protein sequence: CASSVSNQETQYF.

The CDR3 region is CAWTRRAGGTEAFF. The CDR3 region has the DNA TGTGCCTGGACCCGCCGAGCGGGGGGCACTGAAGCTTTCTTT. This chain connects TRBV30 to TRBJ1-1, with D possibly TRBD1 on 5 matching bases. Germline V gene data show CDR1 as GTSNPN and CDR2 as SVGIG (reference sequence). The CDR3 has 14 amino acids. Trimming took off 4 bases at V and 4 bases at J, with 16 bases between the two ends.

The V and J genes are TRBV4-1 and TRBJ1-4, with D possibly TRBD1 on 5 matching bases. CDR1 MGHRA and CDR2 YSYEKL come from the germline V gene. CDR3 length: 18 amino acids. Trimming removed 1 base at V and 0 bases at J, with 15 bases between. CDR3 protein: CASSQGRGGTSTNEKLFF. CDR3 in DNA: TGCGCCAGCAGCCAAGGGAGGGGAGGGACCTCAACTAATGAAAAACTGTTTTTT.

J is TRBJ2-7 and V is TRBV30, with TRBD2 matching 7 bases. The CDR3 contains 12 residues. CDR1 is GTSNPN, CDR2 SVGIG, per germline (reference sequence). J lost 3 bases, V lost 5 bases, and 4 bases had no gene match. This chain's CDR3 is CAWSRGGYEQYF. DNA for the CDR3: TGTGCCTGGTCTCGCGGGGGCTACGAGCAGTACTTC.

The CDR3 sequence: CASSQDRVQGHNEKLFF. CDR3 sequence (DNA): TGTGCCAGCAGCCAAGATCGAGTGCAGGGACATAATGAAAAACTGTTTTTT. This rearrangement joins TRBV14 to TRBJ1-4; tentatively, D is TRBD1 (6 bases). The CDR3 length is 17 residues. The germline V gene encodes CDR1 SGHDN and CDR2 FVKESK. Trimming cost V 0 bases and J 4 bases, with 15 bases left between them.